This T cell receptor beta chain was sequenced for a study of T cells in Graves' hyperthyroidism and ophthalmopathy. Researchers took RNA transcripts and amplified the TCR beta CDR3 regions from them. TCR CDR3 regions were first amplified by RT-PCR with HTBI primers. MiXCR, run by TCRdb on the multiplex PCR reads, gives a single entry per CDR3 protein. The sample lists roughly 580,000 distinct CDR3 sequences; 40% to 55% were seen once. This clonotype has just one count. Its specificity is not known. Study-wide results and caveats: Most thyroid-expanded clonotypes above 0.001 were also found in blood. Ophthalmopathy was predicted by the model a median of 6.5 months ahead of onset.

The receptor comes from a woman under 30 with Graves' hyperthyroidism. What was sequenced was peripheral blood or thyroid tissue (not recorded which).

This CDR3 is CATSRYPSGLAGAGYEQYF. In DNA form, the CDR3 reads TGTGCCACCAGCAGATATCCTTCGGGACTAGCGGGAGCTGGGTACGAGCAGTACTTC. V and J are TRBV15 and TRBJ2-7; TRBD2 aligns across 14 bases. The J segment lost 4 bases and the V segment lost 2 bases, leaving 13 bases of the junction unmatched. The V gene's germline CDR1 is LNHNV and CDR2 YYDKDF (reference sequence). This CDR3 is built from 19 residues.